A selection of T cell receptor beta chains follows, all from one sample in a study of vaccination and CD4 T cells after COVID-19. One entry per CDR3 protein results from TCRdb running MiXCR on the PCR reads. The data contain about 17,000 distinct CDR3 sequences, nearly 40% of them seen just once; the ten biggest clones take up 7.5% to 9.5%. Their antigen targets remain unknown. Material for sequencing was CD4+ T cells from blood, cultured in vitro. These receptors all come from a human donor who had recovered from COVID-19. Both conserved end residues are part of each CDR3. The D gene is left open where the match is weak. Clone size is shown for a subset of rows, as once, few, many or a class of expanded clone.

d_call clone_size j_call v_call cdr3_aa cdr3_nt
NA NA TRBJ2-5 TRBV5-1 CASSLGQETQYF TGCGCCAGCAGCTTGGGACAAGAGACCCAGTACTTC
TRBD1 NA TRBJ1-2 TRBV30 CAWSGPPTGPGYGYTF TGTGCCTGGAGTGGCCCCCCGACAGGGCCAGGCTATGGCTACACCTTC
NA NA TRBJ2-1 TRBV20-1 CSAIPRANEQFF TGCAGTGCTATTCCAAGGGCGAATGAGCAGTTCTTC
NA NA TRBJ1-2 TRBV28 CASSLASYGYTF TGTGCCAGCAGTTTAGCCTCCTATGGCTACACCTTC
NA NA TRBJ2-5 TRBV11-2 CASSQNTDRAAQYF TGTGCCAGCAGCCAGAACACGGACCGGGCGGCCCAGTACTTC
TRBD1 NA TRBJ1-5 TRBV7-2 CASSLGVGTGDGQPQHF TGTGCCAGCAGCTTAGGCGTCGGGACAGGGGACGGTCAGCCCCAGCATTTT
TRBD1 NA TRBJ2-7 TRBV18 CASSPLLDRGIYF TGTGCCAGCTCACCACTCCTGGACAGGGGGATTTACTTC
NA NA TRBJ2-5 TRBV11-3 CASSLVIAGFPETQYF TGTGCCAGCAGCTTGGTGATTGCAGGGTTTCCCGAGACCCAGTACTTC
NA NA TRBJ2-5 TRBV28 CASTVPGAQETQYF TGTGCCAGCACCGTACCGGGGGCCCAAGAGACCCAGTACTTC
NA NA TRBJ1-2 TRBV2 CASKGPGLNYGYTF TGTGCCAGCAAGGGGCCAGGGCTTAACTATGGCTACACCTTC
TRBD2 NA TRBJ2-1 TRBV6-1 CASGKRGDYYNEQFF TGTGCCAGCGGAAAAAGAGGGGACTATTACAATGAGCAGTTCTTC
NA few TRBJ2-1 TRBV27 CASSLLGPTNNEQFF TGTGCCAGCAGTTTATTAGGGCCTACTAACAATGAGCAGTTCTTC
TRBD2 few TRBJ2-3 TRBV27 CASSSQAGGPITDTQYF TGTGCCAGCAGTTCCCAAGCGGGAGGGCCTATAACAGATACGCAGTATTTT
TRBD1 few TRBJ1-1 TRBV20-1 CSATGQGTEAFF TGCAGTGCTACCGGACAGGGCACTGAAGCTTTCTTT
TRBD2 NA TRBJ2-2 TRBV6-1 CASRRTSLTGELFF TGTGCCAGCAGGAGGACTAGTCTGACCGGGGAGCTGTTTTTT
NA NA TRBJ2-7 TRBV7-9 CASSLLGTKIPYEQYF TGTGCCAGCAGCTTATTAGGGACAAAGATCCCCTACGAGCAGTACTTC
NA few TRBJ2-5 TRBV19 CASSGGETQYF TGTGCCAGTAGTGGCGGGGAGACCCAGTACTTC
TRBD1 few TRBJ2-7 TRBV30 CAWSIDRGQYF TGTGCCTGGAGTATCGACAGGGGGCAGTACTTC
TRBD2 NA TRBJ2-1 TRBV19 CASSLGTSRSEQFF TGTGCCAGTAGTCTAGGGACTAGTAGGAGTGAGCAGTTCTTC
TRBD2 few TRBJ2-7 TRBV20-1 CSAILAEVASYEQYF TGCAGTGCTATACTAGCGGAGGTAGCCTCCTACGAGCAGTACTTC
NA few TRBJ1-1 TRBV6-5 CASSYSVGEGAFF TGTGCCAGCAGTTACTCGGTTGGGGAGGGGGCTTTCTTT
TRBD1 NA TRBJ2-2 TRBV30 CAWSVDRANTGELFF TGTGCCTGGAGTGTAGACAGGGCTAACACCGGGGAGCTGTTTTTT
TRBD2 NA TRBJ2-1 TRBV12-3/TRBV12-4 CASRELAGSYNEQFF TGTGCCAGCAGGGAGCTAGCGGGAAGCTACAATGAGCAGTTCTTC
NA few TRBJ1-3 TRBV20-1 CSLPAPTGGNTIYF TGCAGTCTCCCGGCCCCTACAGGTGGAAACACCATATATTTT
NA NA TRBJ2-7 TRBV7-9 CASSLEPGEQYF TGTGCCAGCAGCTTAGAACCCGGCGAGCAGTACTTC
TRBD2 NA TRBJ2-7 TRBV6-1 CASRGTSGTSEQYF TGTGCCAGCAGAGGGACTAGCGGGACCTCCGAGCAGTACTTC
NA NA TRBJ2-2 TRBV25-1 CASSEQGLHTGELFF TGTGCCAGCAGTGAACAGGGGCTACACACCGGGGAGCTGTTTTTT
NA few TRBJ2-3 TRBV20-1 CSATARTDTQYF TGCAGTGCGACAGCCCGCACAGATACGCAGTATTTT
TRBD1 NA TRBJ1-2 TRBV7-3 CASSSDRGLGYTF TGTGCCAGCAGCTCCGACAGGGGGCTCGGCTACACCTTC
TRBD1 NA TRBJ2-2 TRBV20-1 CSARLAGGTGELFF TGCAGTGCTAGATTGGCAGGGGGCACCGGGGAGCTGTTTTTT
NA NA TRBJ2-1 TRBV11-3 CASSLNSYNEQFF TGTGCCAGCAGCTTAAACTCCTACAATGAGCAGTTCTTC
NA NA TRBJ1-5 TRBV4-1 CASSQTLFGPQHF TGCGCCAGCAGCCAGACCTTATTTGGGCCCCAGCATTTT
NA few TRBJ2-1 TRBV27 CASSLRGRYNEQFF TGTGCCAGCAGTTTGCGGGGGCGCTACAATGAGCAGTTCTTC
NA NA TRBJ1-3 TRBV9 CASSVEAQNTIYF TGTGCCAGCAGCGTAGAGGCTCAGAACACCATATATTTT
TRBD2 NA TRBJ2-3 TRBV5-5 CASSFRIRSSGRTDTQYF TGTGCCAGCAGCTTTAGAATTCGTTCTAGCGGGAGAACAGATACGCAGTATTTT
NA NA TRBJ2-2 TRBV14 CASSQAATGELFF TGTGCCAGCAGCCAAGCAGCTACCGGGGAGCTGTTTTTT
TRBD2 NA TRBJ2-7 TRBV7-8 CASSLAQASGDSYEQYF TGTGCCAGCAGCTTAGCTCAGGCTAGCGGGGATTCCTACGAGCAGTACTTC
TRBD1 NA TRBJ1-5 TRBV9 CASSTGQGQGQPQHF TGTGCCAGCAGCACCGGACAGGGGCAGGGTCAGCCCCAGCATTTT
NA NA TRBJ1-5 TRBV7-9 CASSLAAGQPQHF TGTGCCAGCAGCTTAGCGGCCGGCCAGCCCCAGCATTTT
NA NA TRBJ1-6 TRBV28 CASRRAALLGNSPLHF TGTGCCAGCAGGAGAGCCGCCCTCCTGGGGAATTCACCCCTCCACTTT
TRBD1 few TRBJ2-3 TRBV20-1 CSARRQGHTDTQYF TGCAGTGCTAGGCGACAGGGTCATACAGATACGCAGTATTTT
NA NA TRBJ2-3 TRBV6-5 CASSYSGRTDTQYF TGTGCCAGCAGTTACTCGGGGAGAACAGATACGCAGTATTTT
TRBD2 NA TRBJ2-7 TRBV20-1 CSARKGLAGAYEQYF TGCAGTGCTAGAAAAGGTCTAGCGGGAGCCTACGAGCAGTACTTC